Included here is one T cell receptor beta chain sequence, with context. No cognate antigen has been identified for it. Nothing much larger sits one base from this clone, and base qualities are not available. This entry is derived from a study of blood T cell repertoires in COVID-19 (dated by TCRdb to the early 2020s). Study-wide context: Collaborator samples came from the United States, Italy and Spain and covered acute and convalescent phases of COVID-19. The repertoires were released in a freely available public database intended as a resource for research on the immune response to SARS-CoV-2. Samples were obtained from the ongoing ImmuneRACE study (first 160 participants) and from 1,254 subjects provided by 6 global collaborators. Where HLA class I and class II types were available, the types were taken from metadata supplied by the sample provider, not from assay-based typing. The dataset comprised deeply sampled blood TCRbeta repertoires from subjects exposed to, actively infected with, or recovered from COVID-19. The material from the prospective study consisted of cDNA or gDNA derived from T cells, B-cell-depleted T cells, or PBMCs. The sample metadata nearly always contained a de-identified subject ID, COVID-19 status, age in years and sex. The full study reports these points: The quantity of clinical and demographic metadata differed by source and by participant and was supplied without curation.

From V the trimming removes 4 bases and from J it removes 5 bases, while the gene matches leave 5 bases of the junction unaccounted for. The germline V gene sets CDR1 to SGHRS and CDR2 to YFSETQ. The CDR3, from cysteine to phenylalanine, totals 13 residues. Only the CDR3 DNA is retained, 39 bases long and in frame from the first base. Collaborating institutions collected whole blood in K2EDTA tubes following their own protocols. Collaborator samples were shipped for TCRbeta analysis as frozen whole blood, isolated PBMCs, or DNA extracted from either sample type. TCRbeta CDR3 regions were amplified from genomic DNA using the immunoSEQ Assay, a bias-controlled multiplex PCR. Concerning the study's data processing: The number of nucleated cells in each sample was estimated from the amplification of reference gene primers within the assay. To quantify the absolute abundance of each unique TCRbeta CDR3 rearrangement, sequence reads were collapsed and filtered. Productive Simpson clonality was computed per sample as the square root of Simpson's diversity index over productive rearrangements. Sourced from immuneACCESS, this table was stored by TCRdb with only in-frame sequences that have V and J called. A share of the clones is absent; for the studies checked, an unresolved V gene accounts for under half, and the remainder has no known explanation. V and J calls and clone size are as listed in that table; D and trimming were resolved from the DNA. A total of 55,000 to 75,000 clones appear in this sample, around 67% of them only once. The ten biggest clones cover more than 20% of the sample.

The origin of this receptor is a man aged 55 to 69 with acute or convalescent COVID-19. Sequencing was performed on peripheral blood. The chain was built from TRBV5-1 and TRBJ2-5; the junction holds 7 bases that match TRBD1. CDR3 region: CASSIQGRETQYF. Read as DNA, the sequence is TGCGCCAGCAGCATACAGGGGCGCGAGACCCAGTACTTC.